Reported below is one TCR beta chain. This sample stems from a study of T cell responses to AZD1222 COVID-19 vaccine. TCRdb's copy holds only in-frame clones and misses some; the assay was immunoSEQ multiplex PCR. The data contain 200,000 or so clones, 80% to 90% of them singletons. Germline V gives CDR1 SEHNR, CDR2 FQNEAQ (reference sequence). The V and J ends lost 5 bases and 5 bases respectively, with 13 bases between them. CDR3 length: 13 residues. The V call is TRBV7-9, the J call TRBJ2-7; D is uncertain. The receptor comes from an adult in good health. Here the sequenced sample was peripheral blood, taken on day 0 of MenACWY control vaccination. The CDR3 protein is CASSPDFIHEQYF. CDR3 DNA: TGTGCCAGCAGCCCCGACTTCATCCACGAGCAGTACTTC.